This T cell receptor (beta chain) was sequenced for a study of OX40 agonist ivuxolimab in advanced cancers. This clone showed up just once. The CDR3 runs to 14 residues. The germline V gene encodes CDR1 SEHNR and CDR2 FQNEAQ (reference sequence). V was pared by 6 bases and J by 2 bases, with 14 bases between. TCRdb keeps only in-frame clones here, not all; method: immunoSEQ multiplex PCR. The sample carries some 80,000 clones, approximately 94% recorded once. This clonotype originated in an adult with an advanced solid tumor such as melanoma, head and neck, liver or kidney cancer. V is TRBV7-9 and J is TRBJ2-7; tentatively, D is TRBD2 (6 bases). This specimen was CD4+ or CD8+ T cells sorted from blood, taken in a trial of the OX40 agonist ivuxolimab. CDR3 in amino acids: CASSRLGGPYEQYF. CDR3 nucleotide sequence: TGTGCCAGCAGTCGACTCGGAGGGCCCTACGAGCAGTACTTC.